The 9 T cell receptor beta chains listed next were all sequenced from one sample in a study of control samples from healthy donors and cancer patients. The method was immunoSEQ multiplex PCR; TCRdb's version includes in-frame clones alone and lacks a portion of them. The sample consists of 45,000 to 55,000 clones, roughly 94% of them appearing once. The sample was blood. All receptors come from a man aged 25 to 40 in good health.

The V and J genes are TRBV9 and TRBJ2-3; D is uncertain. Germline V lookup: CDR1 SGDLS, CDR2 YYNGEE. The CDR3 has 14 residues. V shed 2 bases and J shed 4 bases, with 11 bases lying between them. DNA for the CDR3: TGTGCCAGCAGCGTCCTCGGCGGTTCAGATACGCAGTATTTT. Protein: CASSVLGGSDTQYF.

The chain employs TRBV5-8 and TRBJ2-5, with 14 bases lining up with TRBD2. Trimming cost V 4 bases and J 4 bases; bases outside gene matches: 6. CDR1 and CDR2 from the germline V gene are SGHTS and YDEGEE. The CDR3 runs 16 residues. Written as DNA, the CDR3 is TGTGCCAGCAGCCTGGGACTAGCGGGAGATCTAGAGACCCAGTACTTC. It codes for CASSLGLAGDLETQYF.

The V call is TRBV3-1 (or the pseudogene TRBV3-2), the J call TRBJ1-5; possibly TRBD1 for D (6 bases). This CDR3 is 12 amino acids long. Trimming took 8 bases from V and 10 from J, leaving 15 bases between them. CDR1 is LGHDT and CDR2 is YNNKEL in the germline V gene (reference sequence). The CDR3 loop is CASAFRGSPQHF. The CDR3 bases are TGTGCCAGCGCTTTCAGGGGCTCCCCCCAGCATTTT.

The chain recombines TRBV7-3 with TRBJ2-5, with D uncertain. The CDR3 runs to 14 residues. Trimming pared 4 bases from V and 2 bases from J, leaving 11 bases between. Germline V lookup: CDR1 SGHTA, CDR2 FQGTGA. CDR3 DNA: TGTGCCAGCAGCTCCCCCGGGCCTCAAGAGACCCAGTACTTC. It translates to CASSSPGPQETQYF. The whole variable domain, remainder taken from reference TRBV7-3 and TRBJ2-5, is GAGVSQTPSNKVTEKGKYVELRCDPISGHTALYWYRQSLGQGPEFLIYFQGTGAADDSGLPNDRFFAVRPEGSVSTLKIQRTERGDSAVYLCASSSPGPQETQYFGPGTRLLVL.

CDR3 in amino acids: CASSLVDGALNTEAFF. The CDR3 coding sequence is TGTGCCAGCAGCTTGGTGGACGGTGCGCTGAACACTGAAGCTTTCTTT. J is TRBJ1-1 and V is TRBV5-8; no reliable D call. Germline-derived CDR1 and CDR2 are SGHTS and YDEGEE. The CDR3 contains 16 residues. Deletions cut 0 bases from V and 0 bases from J, with 12 bases between.

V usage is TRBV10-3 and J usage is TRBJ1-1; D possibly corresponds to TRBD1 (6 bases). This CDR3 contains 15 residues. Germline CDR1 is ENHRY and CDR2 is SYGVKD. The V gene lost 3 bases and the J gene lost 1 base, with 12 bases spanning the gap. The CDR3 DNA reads TGTGCCATCAGTGACCAAACGACAGGGAACACTGAAGCTTTCTTT. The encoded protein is CAISDQTTGNTEAFF.

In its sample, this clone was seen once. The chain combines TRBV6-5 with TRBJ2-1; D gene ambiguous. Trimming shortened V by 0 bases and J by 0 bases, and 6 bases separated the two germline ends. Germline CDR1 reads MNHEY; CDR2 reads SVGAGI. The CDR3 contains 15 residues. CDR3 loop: CASSYSRSSYNEQFF. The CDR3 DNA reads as TGTGCCAGCAGTTACTCTAGGAGCTCCTACAATGAGCAGTTCTTC.

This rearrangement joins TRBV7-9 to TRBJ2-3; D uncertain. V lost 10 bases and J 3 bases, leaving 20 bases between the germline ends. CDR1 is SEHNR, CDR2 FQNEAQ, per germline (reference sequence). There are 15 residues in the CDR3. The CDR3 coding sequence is TGTGCCACCAACATTTGGAGTGGCGGTACAGATACGCAGTATTTT. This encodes CATNIWSGGTDTQYF.

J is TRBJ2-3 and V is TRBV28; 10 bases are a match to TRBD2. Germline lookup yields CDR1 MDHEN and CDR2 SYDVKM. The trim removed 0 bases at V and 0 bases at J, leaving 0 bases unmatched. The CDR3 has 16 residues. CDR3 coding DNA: TGTGCCAGCAGTTTATGGACTAGCGGGAGCACAGATACGCAGTATTTT. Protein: CASSLWTSGSTDTQYF.